This passage covers 5 T cell receptor beta chains from one sample sequenced in a study of shared clonotypes between healthy human individuals. Here immunoSEQ multiplex PCR was the method, and the copy in TCRdb shows in-frame clones only, minus some. The repertoire holds about 490,000 clones, with 65% to 80% as singletons. The sequenced sample was PBMCs. These receptors came from a woman between 35 and 50 years old in good health. Some clones in this sample may be carry-over from other donors' samples.

In DNA form, the CDR3 reads TGTGCCAGCAGCGGCACTAGCGGGAGGAGCACCGGGGAGCTGTTTTTT. The encoded protein is CASSGTSGRSTGELFF. The V gene is TRBV5-6, the J gene TRBJ2-2, with 12 bases fitting TRBD2. CDR1 is SGHDT and CDR2 is YYEEEE in the germline V gene. V trimming: 4 bases; J trimming: 4 bases; junction bases outside the gene matches: 5. The CDR3 contains 16 residues.

The CDR3 loop is CAWRDPRWPFTYEQYF. For the CDR3, the DNA is TGTGCCTGGAGGGACCCTCGGTGGCCTTTTACCTACGAGCAGTACTTC. This sequence joins TRBV30 and TRBJ2-5, with no clear D. The J call is uncertain, as TRBJ2-7 better fits the DNA end. The CDR3 consists of 16 residues. In germline, CDR1 is GTSNPN, CDR2 SVGIG (reference sequence).

This clone showed up just a few times. This chain's CDR3 is CASRLNTEAFF. In DNA form, the CDR3 reads TGTGCCAGCAGGTTGAACACTGAAGCTTTCTTT. The rearrangement joins TRBV27 to TRBJ1-1; D is uncertain. V was clipped by 6 bases and J by 0 bases, with 2 bases between them. Germline lookup yields CDR1 MNHEY and CDR2 SMNVEV (reference sequence). The CDR3 length is 11 residues.

The V call is TRBV7-9, the J call TRBJ2-1; 8 bases fit TRBD1. V gave up 6 bases and J gave up 9 bases; unmatched junction bases: 7. Germline loops: CDR1 SEHNR, CDR2 FQNEAQ (reference sequence). CDR3 length: 13 residues. The DNA of the CDR3 is TGTGCCAGCAGAAGGACAGGGATTACTGAGCAGTTCTTC. Translation gives CASRRTGITEQFF.

This clone was found once. The chain employs TRBV2 and TRBJ2-3; 8 bases are a match to TRBD2. V lost 8 bases, J lost 2 bases, and 6 bases stayed unmatched. The V gene's germline CDR1 is SNHLY and CDR2 FYNNEI. CDR3 length: 14 residues. The CDR3 spells CASPTSEPTDTQYF. CDR3 sequence (DNA): TGTGCCAGCCCGACTAGCGAGCCCACAGATACGCAGTATTTT.